The 22 T cell receptor beta chains in this list originate from one sample, sequenced in a study of shared clonotypes between healthy human individuals. Clones were read by immunoSEQ multiplex PCR, and TCRdb kept only the in-frame ones, dropping some. The data contain 550,000 to 700,000 clones, around three quarters of them singletons. Sequencing was done on a sample of memory CD4+ T cells sorted from blood. Subset indicated: CD45RA-negative fraction. The receptors stem from a woman aged 25 to 45 in good health.

The chain employs TRBV9 and TRBJ2-5; 10 nucleotides line up with TRBD2. The trim removed 4 bases at V and 2 bases at J, leaving 8 bases unmatched. Germline CDR1 and CDR2: SGDLS and YYNGEE. This CDR3 has 16 amino acids. The DNA of the CDR3 is TGTGCCAGCAGCCCTCGACTAGCGGGCTTACAAGAGACCCAGTACTTC. Protein sequence: CASSPRLAGLQETQYF.

Only one count was recorded for this clone. The chain couples TRBV29-1 to TRBJ2-1, with a weak D call TRBD2 (5 bases). V was shortened by 5 bases and J by 5 bases, with 16 bases between the two germline ends. The germline V gene has CDR1 SQVTM and CDR2 ANQGSEA. This CDR3 is 14 amino acids long. The CDR3 region is CSVPARVKDNEQFF. For the CDR3, the DNA is TGCAGCGTTCCCGCGAGGGTAAAAGACAATGAGCAGTTCTTC.

The chain links TRBV5-6 to TRBJ2-3, with D uncertain. V dropped 0 bases and J dropped 5 bases, with 13 bases sitting between them. Germline CDR1 reads SGHDT; CDR2 reads YYEEEE. CDR3 length: 15 amino acids. CDR3: CASSLVTIGEDTQYF. The CDR3, as DNA: TGTGCCAGCAGCTTGGTTACCATTGGGGAAGATACGCAGTATTTT. Combining the CDR3 with reference TRBV5-6 and TRBJ2-3 gives the whole variable domain DAGVTQSPTHLIKTRGQQVTLRCSPKSGHDTVSWYQQALGQGPQFIFQYYEEEERQRGNFPDRFSGHQFPNYSSELNVNALLLGDSALYLCASSLVTIGEDTQYFGPGTRLTVL.

The genes are TRBV5-6 and TRBJ1-2; weak D call: TRBD1 (6 bases). V lost 0 bases to trimming and J lost 7 bases, with 13 bases between them. CDR3 length equals 14 residues. CDR1 is SGHDT and CDR2 is YYEEEE in the germline V gene. CDR3 amino acids: CASSLDRGRGGYTF. The CDR3, as DNA: TGTGCCAGCAGCTTGGATCGTGGCAGGGGTGGCTACACCTTC.

This chain joins TRBV25-1 and TRBJ1-6; D is unclear. The CDR3 has 14 amino acids. In germline, CDR1 is MGHDK, CDR2 SYGVNS. V was cut by 2 bases and J by 9 bases, with 11 bases left in between. CDR3 bases: TGTGCCAGCAGTGAAGCCCGAAAGGGTTCACCCCTCCACTTT. This translates into CASSEARKGSPLHF.

The rearrangement links TRBV5-1 to TRBJ2-3; D remains ambiguous. This CDR3 has 15 residues. CDR1 and CDR2 (germline): SGHRS, YFSETQ. V shed 0 bases and J shed 0 bases, with 8 bases lying between them. CDR3 coding DNA: TGCGCCAGCAGCTTGGCCCCTTCTAGCACAGATACGCAGTATTTT. It yields the protein CASSLAPSSTDTQYF.

This chain connects TRBV6-1 to TRBJ1-5; 9 bases fit TRBD1. In germline, CDR1 is MNHNS, CDR2 SASEGT. J lost 13 bases, V lost 8 bases, and 12 bases had no gene match. The CDR3 contains 13 residues. The CDR3 sequence: CASEPGQGRAQHF. The CDR3 region has the DNA TGTGCCAGCGAACCGGGACAGGGAAGGGCTCAGCATTTT.

The chain carries TRBV29-1 and TRBJ2-5, with 10 bases identical to TRBD2. V lost 4 bases and J lost 7; bases outside the gene matches: 9. Germline V gene sequence: CDR1 SQVTM, CDR2 ANQGSEA. The CDR3 has 14 amino acids. The CDR3 coding sequence is TGCAGCGTTGTTGCTAGCGGGAGCGGTGCGACCCAGTACTTC. Translation: CSVVASGSGATQYF.

The genes are TRBV28 and TRBJ1-1; unclear D gene. The CDR3 is 15 amino acids. Between the trimmed V and J ends, which lost 6 bases and 0 bases, there was a span of 14 bases. Germline values: CDR1 MDHEN, CDR2 SYDVKM. Here the CDR3 reads CASSSKGLMNTEAFF. The CDR3, as DNA: TGTGCCAGCAGCTCTAAGGGCTTGATGAACACTGAAGCTTTCTTT. Together with reference TRBV28 and TRBJ1-1, the CDR3 gives the full variable domain: DVKVTQSSRYLVKRTGEKVFLECVQDMDHENMFWYRQDPGLGLRLIYFSYDVKMKEKGDIPEGYSVSREKKERFSLILESASTNQTSMYLCASSSKGLMNTEAFFGQGTRLTVV.

J is TRBJ1-5 and V is TRBV19; D remains ambiguous. Germline V gives CDR1 LNHDA, CDR2 SQIVND (reference sequence). The CDR3 is made up of 14 amino acids. The ends were cut back, 5 bases at V and 4 bases at J, with 12 bases in the middle. This chain's CDR3 is CASSPRSGNQPQHF. CDR3 in DNA: TGTGCCAGTAGTCCCCGGAGCGGAAATCAGCCCCAGCATTTT.

This chain uses TRBV5-1 with TRBJ2-1; 8 bases line up with TRBD2. V was pared by 4 bases and J by 10 bases, with 13 bases of the junction left unmatched. CDR1 and CDR2 (germline): SGHRS, YFSETQ. The CDR3 is made up of 15 amino acids. The CDR3 loop reads CASSVGLVGFREQFF. The CDR3 nucleotides read TGCGCCAGCAGCGTGGGACTAGTGGGCTTCCGGGAGCAGTTCTTC.

This clone has a single count. This rearrangement joins TRBV11-2 to TRBJ2-7; D is ambiguous. Germline-derived CDR1 and CDR2 are SGHAT and FQNNGV. Trimming removed 8 bases at V and 5 bases at J, with 25 bases between. The CDR3 consists of 16 residues. CDR3: CASRTLKGLRWDEQYF. CDR3 DNA: TGTGCCAGCCGCACGTTGAAGGGTCTAAGGTGGGACGAGCAGTACTTC. Full variable domain (outside the CDR3, taken from reference TRBV11-2 and TRBJ2-7): EAGVAQSPRYKIIEKRQSVAFWCNPISGHATLYWYQQILGQGPKLLIQFQNNGVVDDSQLPKDRFSAERLKGVDSTLKIQPAKLEDSAVYLCASRTLKGLRWDEQYFGPGTRLTVT.

The rearrangement uses TRBV11-2 and TRBJ1-2; 8 bases align to TRBD1. V lost 5 bases to trimming and J lost 1 base; unmatched junction nucleotides: 3. The germline gives CDR1 SGHAT, CDR2 FQNNGV. There are 14 residues in the CDR3. DNA of the CDR3: TGTGCCAGCAGCCGGACAGGGCGTAACTATGGCTACACCTTC. It encodes CASSRTGRNYGYTF.

This chain joins TRBV7-9 and TRBJ1-1; no definite D call. This CDR3 comprises 12 residues. Trimming took off 3 bases at V and 0 bases at J, with 2 bases between the two ends. Germline values: CDR1 SEHNR, CDR2 FQNEAQ (reference sequence). CDR3 protein: CASSFLNTEAFF. The CDR3 DNA reads as TGTGCCAGCAGCTTTCTGAACACTGAAGCTTTCTTT.

This clone was observed a few times. This chain connects TRBV19 to TRBJ2-3; 7 nucleotides align to TRBD1. Germline V CDR1 and CDR2: LNHDA, SQIVND (reference sequence). V dropped 5 bases and J dropped 6; count of bases not matched to a gene: 5. The CDR3 covers 13 residues. CDR3 loop: CASSWQGVDTQYF. The CDR3 region has the DNA TGTGCCAGTAGTTGGCAGGGGGTCGATACGCAGTATTTT.

This clone turned up a few times. Other DNA sequences in the same sample also yield this CDR3. This chain connects TRBV5-1 to TRBJ1-1; D not certain. Trimming shortened V by 0 bases and J by 1 base, and 7 bases separated the two germline ends. CDR1 and CDR2 (germline): SGHRS, YFSETQ. The CDR3 is made up of 14 amino acids. The CDR3 sequence is CASSLGPSNTEAFF. The CDR3 region has the DNA TGCGCCAGCAGCTTGGGGCCATCGAACACTGAAGCTTTCTTT.

The chain has TRBV5-8 and TRBJ1-4, with 7 nucleotides matching TRBD1. This CDR3 contains 15 residues. Trimming took 4 bases from V and 8 from J; bases not matched to a gene: 11. Germline values: CDR1 SGHTS, CDR2 YDEGEE. Here the CDR3 reads CASSPGDRSNEKLFF. The CDR3 DNA reads TGTGCCAGCAGCCCTGGGGACAGATCAAACGAAAAACTGTTTTTT.

V usage is TRBV6-5 and J usage is TRBJ1-3, with TRBD1 as a possible D gene (6 bases). Germline V gene sequence: CDR1 MNHEY, CDR2 SVGAGI. The CDR3 contains 14 residues. Between the trimmed V and J ends, which lost 0 bases and 10 bases, there was a span of 13 bases. CDR3 residues: CASSYSSGDTTIYF. For the CDR3, the DNA is TGTGCCAGCAGTTACTCCTCAGGGGACACGACCATATATTTT.

The rearrangement joins TRBV19 to TRBJ2-7; 8 positions agree with TRBD2. The J segment lost 3 bases and the V segment lost 2 bases, leaving 12 bases of the junction unmatched. This CDR3 is built from 17 residues. Germline values: CDR1 LNHDA, CDR2 SQIVND (reference sequence). Written as DNA, the CDR3 is TGTGCCAGTAGTATACTCCCGAGCGGGGGAAGTGACTACGAGCAGTACTTC. Protein sequence: CASSILPSGGSDYEQYF.

The J gene is TRBJ2-4, the V gene TRBV19; maybe TRBD2 (5 bases). Trimming cost V 3 bases and J 2 bases, with 14 bases left between them. The germline CDR1 and CDR2 sequences are LNHDA and SQIVND (reference sequence). This CDR3 has 16 residues. The CDR3 loop reads CASSIYTIATKNIQYF. CDR3 sequence (DNA): TGTGCCAGTAGTATCTACACCATAGCGACCAAAAACATTCAGTACTTC.

J is TRBJ2-5 and V is TRBV11-2; D not certain. CDR1 is SGHAT, CDR2 FQNNGV, per germline. With 2 bases removed from V and 5 bases from J, the gap between germline ends came to 9 bases. This CDR3 has 13 amino acids. CDR3 nucleotide sequence: TGTGCCAGCAGCTTACTCAGAATGGAGACCCAGTACTTC. Translation gives CASSLLRMETQYF.

This clone was observed once. CDR3 DNA sequence: TGTGCCAGCAGCCAAGAAGGGCTCTATGGCTACACCTTC. This sequence encodes CASSQEGLYGYTF. The chain links TRBV14 to TRBJ1-2; D is unresolved. Per the germline V gene, CDR1 is SGHDN and CDR2 is FVKESK. Between the trimmed V and J ends, which lost 0 bases and 4 bases, there was a span of 6 bases. The CDR3 totals 13 residues.